The sequence of this TCR beta chain was determined in a study of blood T cells in healthy people across ages. Whole-study context: Capture by template switching was about one barcoded beta molecule per two T cells. Broader study findings: Long-lived donors exceeded aged donors in naive CD4+ cells and diversity.

The germline V gene encodes CDR1 DFQATT and CDR2 SNEGSKA (reference sequence). The CDR3 runs 15 residues. The ends lost 4 bases at V and 6 bases at J; junction bases unmatched: 9. Details on this clonotype: The target antigen is unknown.

Sample-barcoded 5' priming and a J-beta primer mix drove a second PCR of roughly 6 to 12 cycles. Per-sample output comprised a minimum of 2.5 million paired-end reads containing CDR3. MiXCR, applied by TCRdb to the 5' RACE reads, yields one record per CDR3 protein. The sample yields more than 1 million distinct CDR3 sequences, 40% to 55% seen once. This chain joins TRBV20-1 and TRBJ2-1; TRBD1 matches at 10 bases. The clonotype comes from a woman aged 55 to 70 in good health. The sample taken for sequencing was blood. The CDR3: CSATHRDRGGNEQFF. CDR3 bases: TGCAGTGCTACGCACCGGGACAGGGGAGGCAATGAGCAGTTCTTC.